Below, one T cell receptor beta chain is given with its context. Participant reports of clinical history set cohort assignment. The data stem from a study of blood T cell repertoires in COVID-19. As for the study in general: Samples representing acute and convalescent COVID-19 were sourced from the United States, Italy and Spain. The analysed material was cDNA or gDNA that came from T cells, B-cell-depleted T cells, or PBMCs.

V lost 5 bases and J lost 1, with 8 bases in between. From germline, CDR1 is MNHEY and CDR2 SVGAGI. The CDR3 extends over 13 amino acids. Original methodology: The assay estimated nucleated cells by amplifying reference gene primers. The method was immunoSEQ multiplex PCR; TCRdb's version includes in-frame clones alone and lacks a portion of them. The DNA gave D and trimming, while V, J and clone size come from that table. This table has over 350,000 clones, around nine tenths appearing once. This sequence joins TRBV6-5 and TRBJ2-5; no firm D call. The receptor was derived from a woman between 18 and 29 years old who had recovered from COVID-19. The sample comprised PBMCs or T cells enriched from blood (not recorded which). The CDR3 sequence: CASSNRPQETQYF. DNA for the CDR3: TGTGCCAGCAGTAACAGACCCCAAGAGACCCAGTACTTC.